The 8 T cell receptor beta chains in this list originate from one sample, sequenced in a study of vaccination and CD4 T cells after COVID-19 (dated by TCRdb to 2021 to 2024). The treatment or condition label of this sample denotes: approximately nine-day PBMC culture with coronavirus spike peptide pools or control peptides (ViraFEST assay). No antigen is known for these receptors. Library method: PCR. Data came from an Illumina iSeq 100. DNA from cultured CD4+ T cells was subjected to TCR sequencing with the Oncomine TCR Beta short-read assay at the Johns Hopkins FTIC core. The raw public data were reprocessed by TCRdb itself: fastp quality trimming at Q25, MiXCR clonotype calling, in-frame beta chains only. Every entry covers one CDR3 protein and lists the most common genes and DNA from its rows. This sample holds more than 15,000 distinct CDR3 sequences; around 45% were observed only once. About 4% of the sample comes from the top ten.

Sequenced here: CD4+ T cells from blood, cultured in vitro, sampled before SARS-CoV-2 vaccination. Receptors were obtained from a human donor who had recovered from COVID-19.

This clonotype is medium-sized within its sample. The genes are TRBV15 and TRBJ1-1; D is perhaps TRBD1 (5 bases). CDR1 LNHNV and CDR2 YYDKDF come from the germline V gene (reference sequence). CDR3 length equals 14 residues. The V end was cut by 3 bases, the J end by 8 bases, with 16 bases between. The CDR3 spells CATSRAGTGGEAFF. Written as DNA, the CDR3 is TGTGCCACCAGCAGGGCCGGGACCGGCGGAGAAGCTTTCTTT.

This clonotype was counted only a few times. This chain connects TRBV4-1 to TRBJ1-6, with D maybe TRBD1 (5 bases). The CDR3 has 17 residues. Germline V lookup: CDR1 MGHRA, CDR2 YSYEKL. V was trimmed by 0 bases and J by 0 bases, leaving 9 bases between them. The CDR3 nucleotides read TGCGCCAGCAGCCAAGATCGGGGCAGCTCCTATAATTCACCCCTCCACTTT. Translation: CASSQDRGSSYNSPLHF.

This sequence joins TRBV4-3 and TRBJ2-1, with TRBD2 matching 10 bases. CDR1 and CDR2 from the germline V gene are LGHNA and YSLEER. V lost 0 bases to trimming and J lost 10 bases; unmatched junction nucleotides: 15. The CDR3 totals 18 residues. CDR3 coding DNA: TGCGCCAGCAGCCAAGATTTAGTGCTGCTAGCGGGGGATCTCGAGCAGTTCTTC. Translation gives CASSQDLVLLAGDLEQFF.

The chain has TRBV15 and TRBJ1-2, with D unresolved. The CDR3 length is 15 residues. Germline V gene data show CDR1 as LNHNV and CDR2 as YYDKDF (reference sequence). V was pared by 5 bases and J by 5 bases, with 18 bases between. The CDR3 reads CATSGRTNPTYGYTF. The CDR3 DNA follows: TGTGCCACCAGCGGCCGGACCAATCCAACTTATGGCTACACCTTC.

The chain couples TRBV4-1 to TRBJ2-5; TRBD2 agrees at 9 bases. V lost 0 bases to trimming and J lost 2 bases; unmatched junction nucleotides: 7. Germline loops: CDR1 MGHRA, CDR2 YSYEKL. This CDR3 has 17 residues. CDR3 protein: CASSQDPSGAIQETQYF. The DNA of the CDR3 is TGCGCCAGCAGCCAAGACCCTAGCGGGGCTATTCAAGAGACCCAGTACTTC.

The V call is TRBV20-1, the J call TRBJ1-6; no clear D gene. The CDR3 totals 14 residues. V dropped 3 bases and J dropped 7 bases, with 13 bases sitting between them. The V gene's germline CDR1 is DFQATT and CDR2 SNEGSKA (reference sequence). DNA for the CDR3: TGCAGTGCTAGTCGAGGTCTGGGAAATTCACCCCTCCACTTT. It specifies CSASRGLGNSPLHF.

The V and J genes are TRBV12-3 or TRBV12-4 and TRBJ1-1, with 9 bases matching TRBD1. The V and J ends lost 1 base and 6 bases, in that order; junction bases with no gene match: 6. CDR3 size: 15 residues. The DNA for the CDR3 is TGTGCCAGCAGTTTAGGACAGGGGGTAACCGCTGAAGCTTTCTTT. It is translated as CASSLGQGVTAEAFF.

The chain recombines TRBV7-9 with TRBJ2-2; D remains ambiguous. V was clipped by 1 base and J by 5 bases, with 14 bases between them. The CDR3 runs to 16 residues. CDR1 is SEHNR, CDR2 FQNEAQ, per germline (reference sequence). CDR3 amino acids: CASSLVPGRRTGELFF. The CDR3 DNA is TGTGCCAGCAGCTTAGTCCCCGGGCGGCGAACCGGGGAGCTGTTTTTT.